This T cell receptor (beta chain) was identified in a study of T cell changes during pregnancy in multiple sclerosis. This CDR3 comprises 17 residues. Germline CDR1 is SGHAT and CDR2 is FQNNGV. The junction had 10 bases not matched to a gene; V was cut back by 1 base and J by 3 bases. The method was immunoSEQ multiplex PCR; TCRdb's version includes in-frame clones alone and lacks a portion of them. The data contain roughly 43,000 clones, roughly 91% of them singletons. The receptor was isolated from a female donor with multiple sclerosis, enrolled in a pregnancy study. This chain joins TRBV11-2 and TRBJ2-3, with 7 bases aligning to TRBD2. This specimen was CD4+ T cells from peripheral blood mononuclear cells, taken in the third trimester of pregnancy. CDR3 in DNA: TGTGCCAGCAGCTTAGCCGGGCGGGAGCGGGGTACAGATACGCAGTATTTT. This translates into CASSLAGRERGTDTQYF.